A single sample gave rise to the 31 T cell receptor beta chains below, sequenced in a study of cytomegalovirus exposure and HLA in healthy donors. PCR used 60 Vbeta primers and 13 Jbeta primers. Libraries were prepared by immunoSEQ multiplex PCR; TCRdb keeps only in-frame clonotypes and omits some of them. The sample holds fewer than 200,000 clones, approximately 70% seen once. Specimen: PBMCs. The receptors shown here come from a woman aged 25-40 years in good health and CMV-seronegative.

The rearrangement links TRBV4-1 to TRBJ1-1, with TRBD1 as a possible D gene (6 bases). In germline, CDR1 is MGHRA, CDR2 YSYEKL. There are 15 residues in the CDR3. Trimming left V 6 bases short and J 7 bases short, with 21 bases between. CDR3 coding DNA: TGCGCCAGCAGACTAATAGGACAGCGTGTTTATGAAGCTTTCTTT. It codes for CASRLIGQRVYEAFF.

This chain joins TRBV7-6 and TRBJ2-5; tentative D call: TRBD1 (6 bases). The CDR3 length is 15 residues. Trimming shortened V by 2 bases and J by 7 bases, and 17 bases separated the two germline ends. Germline V CDR1 and CDR2: SGHVS, FNYEAQ. The CDR3 bases are TGTGCCAGCAGCTTACCCGGACAGAACGGCGGGACCCAGTACTTC. Its translation is CASSLPGQNGGTQYF. Based on the CDR3 plus reference TRBV7-6 and TRBJ2-5, the full variable domain is GAGVSQSPRYKVTKRGQDVALRCDPISGHVSLYWYRQALGQGPEFLTYFNYEAQQDKSGLPNDRFSAERPEGSISTLTIQRTEQRDSAMYRCASSLPGQNGGTQYFGPGTRLLVL.

The rearrangement uses TRBV4-1 and TRBJ1-6; 7 nucleotides agree with TRBD1. Trimming cost V 6 bases and J 7 bases; bases outside gene matches: 12. CDR1 MGHRA and CDR2 YSYEKL come from the germline V gene. The length of the CDR3 is 16 residues. CDR3 DNA sequence: TGCGCCAGCAGTCCCACCCCACAGGGGCACAATTCACCCCTCCACTTT. It translates to CASSPTPQGHNSPLHF.

The rearrangement links TRBV18 to TRBJ1-3; D perhaps matches TRBD1 (6 bases). This CDR3 is built from 15 residues. Trimming left V 5 bases short and J 1 base short, with 12 bases between. The germline V gene has CDR1 KGHSH and CDR2 LQKENI. The CDR3 loop is CASSGGSTSGNTIYF. The CDR3 DNA reads TGTGCCAGCTCAGGGGGCAGTACATCTGGAAACACCATATATTTT.

The rearrangement uses TRBV5-8 and TRBJ2-1, with 10 bases that match TRBD2. The V and J ends lost 0 bases and 1 base, in that order; junction bases with no gene match: 4. This CDR3 spans 17 amino acids. Germline CDR1 SGHTS, CDR2 YDEGEE. The CDR3 DNA follows: TGTGCCAGCAGCTTGGGCAGGACTAGCGGATCCTACAATGAGCAGTTCTTC. The encoded protein is CASSLGRTSGSYNEQFF.

The rearrangement links TRBV18 to TRBJ2-7; D perhaps matches TRBD2 (6 bases). Germline CDR1 reads KGHSH; CDR2 reads LQKENI. The germline V and J ends were trimmed by 2 bases and 2 bases, with 13 bases remaining between them. This CDR3 has 15 amino acids. Here the CDR3 DNA reads TGTGCCAGCTCACCAAGCGGGCGCAGTGCCTACGAGCAGTACTTC. Translation: CASSPSGRSAYEQYF.

The sample holds one count of this clone. The rearrangement uses TRBV7-2 and TRBJ2-5, with TRBD1 matching over 7 bases. The length of the CDR3 is 15 residues. From germline, CDR1 is SGHTA and CDR2 FQGNSA. The J segment lost 3 bases and the V segment lost 0 bases, leaving 4 bases of the junction unmatched. DNA of the CDR3: TGTGCCAGCAGCTTAGCGCTAGGGACAGAAGAGACCCAGTACTTC. Translated, it gives CASSLALGTEETQYF.

This chain joins TRBV5-6 and TRBJ2-3; D is perhaps TRBD2 (6 bases). Germline CDR1 reads SGHDT; CDR2 reads YYEEEE. This CDR3 contains 15 residues. The V end was cut by 0 bases, the J end by 2 bases, with 10 bases between. CDR3 loop: CASSLAGGPTDTQYF. Here the CDR3 DNA reads TGTGCCAGCAGCTTGGCCGGGGGTCCCACAGATACGCAGTATTTT.

This clone came up a few times. CDR3 region: CASSPDRYQETQYF. Here the CDR3 DNA reads TGCGCCAGCAGCCCCGACAGGTACCAAGAGACCCAGTACTTC. The rearrangement uses TRBV5-1 and TRBJ2-5; D possibly corresponds to TRBD1 (6 bases). The germline CDR1 and CDR2 sequences are SGHRS and YFSETQ. V lost 4 bases and J 0 bases, leaving 10 bases between the germline ends. The CDR3 loop spans 14 amino acids.

This chain links TRBV10-3 with TRBJ2-3, with 7 bases lining up with TRBD2. This CDR3 region has 15 residues. Germline assignment: CDR1 ENHRY and CDR2 SYGVKD. V trimming: 4 bases; J trimming: 2 bases; junction bases outside the gene matches: 6. CDR3 sequence (DNA): TGTGCCATCAGTGGGCGGGGGACGATCACAGATACGCAGTATTTT. Its protein is CAISGRGTITDTQYF.

This clone was picked up a small number of times. The chain recombines TRBV12-5 with TRBJ2-1, with 7 positions matching TRBD1. The germline gives CDR1 LGHNT, CDR2 FRNRAP. CDR3 length: 15 residues. The ends lost 3 bases at V and 5 bases at J; junction bases unmatched: 7. CDR3: CASGFRGTTDNEQFF. The CDR3 bases are TGTGCTAGTGGTTTCAGGGGGACGACCGACAATGAGCAGTTCTTC.

The chain has TRBV9 and TRBJ1-2, with D perhaps TRBD1 (5 bases). V was trimmed by 0 bases and J by 11 bases, leaving 20 bases between them. The length of the CDR3 is 15 residues. Germline CDR1 SGDLS, CDR2 YYNGEE. Here the CDR3 reads CASSVVPTGSVGYTF. The CDR3 coding sequence is TGTGCCAGCAGCGTAGTCCCTACAGGATCGGTAGGGTACACCTTC.

The chain recombines TRBV5-6 with TRBJ1-5; D remains unclear. Germline lookup yields CDR1 SGHDT and CDR2 YYEEEE. The CDR3 is 14 amino acids. Between the trimmed V and J ends, which lost 3 bases and 3 bases, there was a span of 10 bases. The CDR3 DNA is TGTGCCAGCAGCTCTCACAGCTACAATCAGCCCCAGCATTTT. Protein: CASSSHSYNQPQHF.

This clone was seen a few times. This rearrangement joins TRBV2 to TRBJ2-7, with D maybe TRBD1 (7 bases). The V gene lost 6 bases and the J gene lost 5 bases, with 11 bases spanning the gap. Germline values: CDR1 SNHLY, CDR2 FYNNEI. The CDR3 sequence is 12 residues long. The CDR3 protein is CASRQGRNEQYF. The CDR3 region has the DNA TGTGCCAGCAGACAGGGGAGGAACGAGCAGTACTTC.

The V call is TRBV15, the J call TRBJ2-7; 10 nucleotides line up with TRBD1. CDR3 size: 16 residues. Trimming removed 8 bases from V and 3 bases from J; junction bases left unmatched: 13. CDR1 and CDR2 (germline): LNHNV, YYDKDF (reference sequence). CDR3 coding DNA: TGTGCCACCGCAAACTCGACTGGACAGGGGGGCTACGAGCAGTACTTC. Its translation: CATANSTGQGGYEQYF. The full variable domain, in which reference TRBV15 and TRBJ2-7 provide the parts outside the CDR3, is DAMVIQNPRYQVTQFGKPVTLSCSQTLNHNVMYWYQQKSSQAPKLLFHYYDKDFNNEADTPDNFQSRRPNTSFCFLDIRSPGLGDTAMYLCATANSTGQGGYEQYFGPGTRLTVT.

This clone was picked up a small number of times. The J gene is TRBJ1-5, the V gene TRBV18; possible D gene TRBD1, 6 bases. The CDR3 has 14 residues. Germline V lookup: CDR1 KGHSH, CDR2 LQKENI. V lost 3 bases and J 4 bases, leaving 10 bases between the germline ends. The CDR3 DNA follows: TGTGCCAGCTCACCCAGGACAGAGAATCAGCCCCAGCATTTT. Translating it yields CASSPRTENQPQHF.

The chain uses TRBV7-8 and TRBJ1-5; TRBD1 aligns across 10 bases. J was trimmed by 7 bases and V by 5 bases; bases with no gene match: 17. The CDR3 is made up of 18 amino acids. Germline V lookup: CDR1 SGHVS, CDR2 FQNEAQ. Written as DNA, the CDR3 is TGTGCCAGCAGCCCGGGGGACAGGGGTCCACGGGGGGGGCAGCCCCAGCATTTT. Translated, it gives CASSPGDRGPRGGQPQHF.

The genes are TRBV30 and TRBJ1-1, with D possibly being TRBD1 (6 bases). The CDR3 totals 13 residues. Germline lookup yields CDR1 GTSNPN and CDR2 SVGIG (reference sequence). Trimming cost V 3 bases and J 2 bases, with 10 bases left between them. Written as DNA, the CDR3 is TGTGCCTGGAGGAGGACAGTCAACACTGAAGCTTTCTTT. Residues: CAWRRTVNTEAFF.

V is TRBV6-6 and J is TRBJ2-7; TRBD1 matches at 10 bases. The V and J ends lost 8 bases and 3 bases, in that order; junction bases with no gene match: 7. In germline, CDR1 is MNHNY, CDR2 SVGAGI (reference sequence). The CDR3 has 14 amino acids. The CDR3 here is CASDRGLKNYEQYF. In nucleotides, the CDR3 is TGTGCCAGCGACAGGGGGCTGAAAAACTACGAGCAGTACTTC.

The CDR3 region has the DNA TGTGCCATCAGTGAGTCCACTAGCGGGGTCTACGAGCAGTACTTC. Its translation: CAISESTSGVYEQYF. This chain joins TRBV10-3 and TRBJ2-7; 10 bases match TRBD2. The germline V gene has CDR1 ENHRY and CDR2 SYGVKD. V lost 0 bases and J lost 3; bases outside the gene matches: 2. The CDR3 covers 15 residues.

This clone is a singleton in its sample. V gene TRBV18 combines with J gene TRBJ1-5; 8 nucleotides agree with TRBD1. Losses at the gene ends were 3 bases for V and 7 bases for J; bases not matched to a gene: 2. This CDR3 is built from 13 residues. Germline V gene lookup returns CDR1 KGHSH and CDR2 LQKENI. CDR3 in amino acids: CASSPDREQPQHF. The CDR3 nucleotides are TGTGCCAGCTCACCGGACAGGGAACAGCCCCAGCATTTT.

This clone was observed a single time. V usage is TRBV18 and J usage is TRBJ2-5; weak D call: TRBD1 (6 bases). Germline V gene lookup returns CDR1 KGHSH and CDR2 LQKENI. This CDR3 has 15 amino acids. V lost 0 bases, J lost 5 bases, and 13 bases lay in between. This CDR3 is CASSPPGRGGETQYF. The CDR3 nucleotides read TGTGCCAGCTCACCACCAGGCAGGGGTGGGGAGACCCAGTACTTC.

J is TRBJ1-6 and V is TRBV5-1, with a weak D call TRBD1 (6 bases). CDR3 length equals 16 residues. The V end was cut by 0 bases, the J end by 4 bases, with 11 bases between. Per germline, CDR1 SGHRS and CDR2 YFSETQ. This CDR3 reads CASSLAGTRYNSPLHF. In DNA, the CDR3 is TGCGCCAGCAGCTTGGCCGGGACAAGGTATAATTCACCCCTCCACTTT.

The chain uses TRBV5-1 and TRBJ2-7; 11 bases agree with TRBD1. Losses at the gene ends were 2 bases for V and 7 bases for J; bases not matched to a gene: 11. The CDR3 sequence is 16 residues long. Per the germline V gene, CDR1 is SGHRS and CDR2 is YFSETQ. This CDR3 reads CASSFPVDRGPGEQYF. CDR3 DNA sequence: TGCGCCAGCAGCTTCCCGGTGGACAGGGGGCCGGGGGAGCAGTACTTC.

The chain joins TRBV5-1 to TRBJ2-7; 10 bases map to TRBD2. V shed 2 bases, J shed 1 base, and the junction held 0 bases outside the gene matches. The germline V gene encodes CDR1 SGHRS and CDR2 YFSETQ. This CDR3 spans 14 amino acids. CDR3 sequence reads: CASSFSGRSYEQYF. DNA for the CDR3: TGCGCCAGCAGCTTTAGCGGGAGGTCCTACGAGCAGTACTTC.

This clone turned up a few times. The chain joins TRBV2 to TRBJ1-1; unclear D gene. V was pared by 6 bases and J by 2 bases, with 10 bases between. Germline V gives CDR1 SNHLY, CDR2 FYNNEI. The CDR3 covers 13 residues. The CDR3 DNA reads TGTGCCAGCAGGAGGGATTTTAACACTGAAGCTTTCTTT. Residues: CASRRDFNTEAFF.

V and J are TRBV7-9 and TRBJ2-1, with D tentatively TRBD2 (6 bases). Germline-derived CDR1 and CDR2 are SEHNR and FQNEAQ (reference sequence). This CDR3 contains 15 residues. V was trimmed by 1 base and J by 9 bases, leaving 16 bases between them. The DNA of the CDR3 is TGTGCCAGCAGCTTAGGGGACTGGAGTGCAGGTGAGCAGTTCTTC. Translating gives CASSLGDWSAGEQFF.

The chain couples TRBV7-2 to TRBJ2-3; 8 nucleotides line up with TRBD2. The trim removed 10 bases at V and 4 bases at J, leaving 10 bases unmatched. The CDR3 consists of 14 residues. Germline lookup yields CDR1 SGHTA and CDR2 FQGNSA. In DNA form, the CDR3 reads TGTGCCATTTTGGCGGGGGGCATCTCAGATACGCAGTATTTT. Its translation: CAILAGGISDTQYF.

This sequence joins TRBV6-5 and TRBJ2-7; D perhaps matches TRBD2 (6 bases). Germline V CDR1 and CDR2: MNHEY, SVGAGI. Trimming stripped 6 bases from V and 2 bases from J, with 14 bases between. The CDR3 length is 14 residues. The CDR3 loop reads CASSLGSGTYEQYF. The CDR3 DNA reads as TGTGCCAGCAGCCTAGGTAGCGGAACCTACGAGCAGTACTTC.

CDR3 DNA: TGTGCCAGCAGCCAGAGGGGGAATTCTTACAATGAGCAGTTCTTC. This codes for CASSQRGNSYNEQFF. The V call is TRBV7-6, the J call TRBJ2-1; D may be TRBD1 (6 bases). CDR3 length: 15 amino acids. Germline CDR1 and CDR2: SGHVS and FNYEAQ. Trimming removed 5 bases from V and 4 bases from J, with 15 bases in between.

J is TRBJ2-7 and V is TRBV11-3; a weak D match, TRBD1 (5 bases). Trimming pared 0 bases from V and 7 bases from J, leaving 10 bases between. The CDR3 sequence is 13 residues long. Germline CDR1 reads SGHNT; CDR2 reads YENEEA. This CDR3 reads CASSLDPGREQYF. The CDR3 nucleotides read TGTGCCAGCAGCTTAGATCCAGGGCGAGAGCAGTACTTC. Using reference TRBV11-3 and TRBJ2-7 for the parts outside the CDR3, the full variable domain is EAGVVQSPRYKIIEKKQPVAFWCNPISGHNTLYWYLQNLGQGPELLIRYENEEAVDDSQLPKDRFSAERLKGVDSTLKIQPAELGDSAVYLCASSLDPGREQYFGPGTRLTVT.